This entry concerns a single TCR beta chain. CDR3 size: 14 residues. The ends were cut back, 6 bases at V and 1 base at J, with 13 bases in the middle. Per the germline V gene, CDR1 is MNHNY and CDR2 is SVGAGI (reference sequence). Unsorted PBMC DNA went through sequencing on ten immunoSEQ deep assay plates. The data were produced by immunoSEQ multiplex PCR, yet TCRdb's version contains in-frame clones alone and is incomplete. Of about half a million clones in the sample, almost 80% were seen once. These data originate in a study of shared clonotypes between healthy human individuals. The study drew its donors from healthy HIV-negative adults without recent acute infections or vaccinations. Only Caucasian adults living in Nashville, Tennessee made up the donor group.

This TCR came from a woman between 35 and 50 years old in good health. Some clones in this sample may be carry-over from other donors' samples. The sequencing input was PBMCs. The gene calls are TRBV6-6 and TRBJ2-7; tentative D call: TRBD2 (5 bases). This CDR3 reads CASRTDTGSYEQYF. In DNA, the CDR3 is TGTGCCAGCAGGACTGATACGGGATCCTACGAGCAGTACTTC.